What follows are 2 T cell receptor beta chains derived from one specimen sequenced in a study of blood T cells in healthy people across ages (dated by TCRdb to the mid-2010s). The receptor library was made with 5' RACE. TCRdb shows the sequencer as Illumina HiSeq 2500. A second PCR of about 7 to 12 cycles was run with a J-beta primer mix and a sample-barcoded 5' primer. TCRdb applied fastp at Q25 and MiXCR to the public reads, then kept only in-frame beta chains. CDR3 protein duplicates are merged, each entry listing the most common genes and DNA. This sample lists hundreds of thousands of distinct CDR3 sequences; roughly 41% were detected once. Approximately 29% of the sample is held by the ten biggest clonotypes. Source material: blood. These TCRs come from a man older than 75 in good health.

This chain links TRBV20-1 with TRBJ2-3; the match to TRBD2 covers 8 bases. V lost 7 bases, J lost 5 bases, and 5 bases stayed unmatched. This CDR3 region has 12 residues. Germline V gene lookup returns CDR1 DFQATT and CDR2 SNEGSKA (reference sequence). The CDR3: CSEERELDTQYF. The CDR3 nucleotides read TGCAGTGAGGAGCGGGAGTTAGATACGCAGTATTTT.

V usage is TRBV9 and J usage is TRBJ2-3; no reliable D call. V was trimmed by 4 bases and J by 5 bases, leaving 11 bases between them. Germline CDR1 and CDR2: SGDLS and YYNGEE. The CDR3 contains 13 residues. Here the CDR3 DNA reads TGTGCCAGCAGCTTCCGCAGTGTAGATACGCAGTATTTT. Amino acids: CASSFRSVDTQYF. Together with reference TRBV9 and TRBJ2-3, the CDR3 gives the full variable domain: DSGVTQTPKHLITATGQRVTLRCSPRSGDLSVYWYQQSLDQGLQFLIQYYNGEERAKGNILERFSAQQFPDLHSELNLSSLELGDSALYFCASSFRSVDTQYFGPGTRLTVL.